This T cell receptor beta chain was documented in a study of regulatory T cells in long-lasting Graves disease. Study-wide results and caveats: Persistent Graves' patients showed less TCR diversity than newly diagnosed patients showed. Fewer public clonotypes were shared by new patients (around 960) than by persistent patients (approximately 2,700).

Indicated time point: newly diagnosed GD, antithyroid drugs for less than 3 months. The TCR library was made from RNA extracted from PBMCs. One endocrinology department in Xi'an, China, was where patients came from. This clonotype was detected many times. Its antigen is currently unknown. Sequencing libraries for TCR beta were prepared with iRepertoire HTBI primers and Arm-PCR of CDR3 regions. TCRdb reanalysed the multiplex PCR reads using MiXCR and keeps one entry per CDR3 protein. The sample consists of 550,000 to 600,000 distinct CDR3 sequences, roughly 16% of them appearing once. Per germline, CDR1 DFQATT and CDR2 SNEGSKA (reference sequence). V shed 5 bases and J shed 7 bases, with 17 bases lying between them. The CDR3 length is 13 residues. These data are also associated with another study on T cells in Graves' hyperthyroidism and ophthalmopathy. As that study records: Carried out on the TCR CDR3, a first-round RT-PCR used the HTBI primer set.

The TCR was taken from a man between 18 and 35 years old with Graves disease. The input for sequencing was peripheral blood mononuclear cells (PBMCs), taken at new diagnosis, from a patient treated with antithyroid drugs. The V and J genes are TRBV20-1 and TRBJ2-5; D call uncertain. CDR3: CSAPDGRSWTQYF. CDR3 bases: TGCAGTGCTCCGGACGGCCGATCCTGGACCCAGTACTTC.